This entry describes one TCR beta chain. The target antigen is unknown. RNA transcripts served as the template for amplifying TCR beta CDR3 regions. In the first-round RT-PCR of the TCR CDR3, the HTBI primer set was used. TCRdb passed the multiplex PCR reads through MiXCR, listing each CDR3 protein once. Altogether over 700,000 distinct CDR3 sequences are present, more than 30% being singletons, with the ten largest covering over 8%. The data originate from a study of T cells in Graves' hyperthyroidism and ophthalmopathy. Study in general: The initial diagnosis was the point when peripheral blood was collected, ahead of any treatment.

General observations from the study: The blood repertoire included most of the expanded thyroid clonotypes above 0.001.

Germline assignment: CDR1 SEHNR and CDR2 FQNEAQ (reference sequence). This CDR3 contains 13 residues. V shed 10 bases, J shed 7 bases, and the junction held 11 bases outside the gene matches. This clonotype originated in a man aged 18 to 29 with Graves' hyperthyroidism. J is TRBJ2-7 and V is TRBV7-9; 9 bases match TRBD1. Material: blood. CDR3 region: CATEDTGGYEQYF. The CDR3 nucleotides read TGTGCCACAGAAGATACAGGGGGCTATGAGCAGTACTTC.